This paragraph reports one TCR beta chain. Its antigen is as yet unknown. Trimming took off 8 bases at V and 2 bases at J, with 12 bases between the two ends. CDR1 and CDR2 from the germline V gene are SNHLY and FYNNEI. There are 13 residues in the CDR3. This entry belongs to a study of blood T cells in healthy people across ages. Study-level findings and limits: Diversity estimated from one million T cells was considered an underestimate. PBMC samples, being unsorted, prevented any conclusive comparison of naive and antigen-experienced cells.

The second PCR ran about 6 to 11 cycles with a sample-barcoded 5' primer and J-beta primers. A minimum of 2.5 million CDR3-containing paired-end reads was obtained for each sample. TCRdb analysed the 5' RACE reads with MiXCR anew, one entry per CDR3 protein. The sample has under 700,000 distinct CDR3 sequences, more than 20% seen once. The data were also submitted as part of a second study, on T cells of mothers and their children. That report notes: Sequencing returned over 9 million TCR beta CDR3 reads per mother and around 3 million per child.

Sequencing was carried out using blood. The receptor comes from a boy aged 5-17 years in good health. The genes are TRBV2 and TRBJ1-1; D remains unclear. The CDR3 region has the DNA TGTGCCAGCTGCTGGGGAATCAACACTGAAGCTTTCTTT. As protein: CASCWGINTEAFF. The full variable domain, rest sourced from reference TRBV2 and TRBJ1-1, is EPEVTQTPSHQVTQMGQEVILRCVPISNHLYFYWYRQILGQKVEFLVSFYNNEISEKSEIFDDQFSVERPDGSNFTLKIRSTKLEDSAMYFCASCWGINTEAFFGQGTRLTVV.